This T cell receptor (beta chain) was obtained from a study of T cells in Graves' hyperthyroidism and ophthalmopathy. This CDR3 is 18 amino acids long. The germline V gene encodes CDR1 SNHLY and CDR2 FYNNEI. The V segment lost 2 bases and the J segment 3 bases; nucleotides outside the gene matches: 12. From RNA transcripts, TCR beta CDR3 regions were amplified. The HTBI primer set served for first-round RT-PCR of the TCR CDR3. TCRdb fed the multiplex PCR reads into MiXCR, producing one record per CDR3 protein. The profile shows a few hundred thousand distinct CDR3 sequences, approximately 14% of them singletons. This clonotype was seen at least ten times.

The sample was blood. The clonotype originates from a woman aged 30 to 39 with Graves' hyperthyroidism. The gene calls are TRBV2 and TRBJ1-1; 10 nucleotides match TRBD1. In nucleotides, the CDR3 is TGTGCCAGCAGTGAAAAGTTGCCGGGACAGGGGTGGTACACTGAAGCTTTCTTT. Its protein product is CASSEKLPGQGWYTEAFF.